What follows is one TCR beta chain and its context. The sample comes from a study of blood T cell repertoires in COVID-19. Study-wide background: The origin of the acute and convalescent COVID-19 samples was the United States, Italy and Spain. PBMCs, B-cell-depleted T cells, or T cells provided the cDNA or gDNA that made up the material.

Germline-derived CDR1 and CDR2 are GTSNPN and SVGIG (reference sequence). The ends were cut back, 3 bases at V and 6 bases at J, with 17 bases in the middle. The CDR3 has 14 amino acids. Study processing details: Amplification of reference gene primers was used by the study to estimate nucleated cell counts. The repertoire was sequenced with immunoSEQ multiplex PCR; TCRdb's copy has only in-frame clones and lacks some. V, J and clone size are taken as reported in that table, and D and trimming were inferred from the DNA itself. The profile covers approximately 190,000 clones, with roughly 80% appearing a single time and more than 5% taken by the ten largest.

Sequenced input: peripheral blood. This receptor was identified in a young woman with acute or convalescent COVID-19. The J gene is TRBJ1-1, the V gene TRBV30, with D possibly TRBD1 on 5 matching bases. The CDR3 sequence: CAWSAAKGRPEAFF. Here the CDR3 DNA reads TGTGCCTGGAGCGCCGCGAAGGGGCGGCCTGAAGCTTTCTTT.